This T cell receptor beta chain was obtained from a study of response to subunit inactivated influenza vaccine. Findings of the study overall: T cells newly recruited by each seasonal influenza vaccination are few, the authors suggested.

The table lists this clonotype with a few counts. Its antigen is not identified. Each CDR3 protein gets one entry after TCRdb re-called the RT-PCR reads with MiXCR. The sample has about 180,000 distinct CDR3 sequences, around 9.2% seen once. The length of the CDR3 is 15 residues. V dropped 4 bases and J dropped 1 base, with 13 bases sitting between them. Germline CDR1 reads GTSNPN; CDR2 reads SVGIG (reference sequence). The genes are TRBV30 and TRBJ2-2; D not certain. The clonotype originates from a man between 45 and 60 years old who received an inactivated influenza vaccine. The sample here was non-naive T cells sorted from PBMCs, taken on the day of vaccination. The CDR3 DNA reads TGTGCCTGGACTGACAAGTACAGGAACACCGGGGAGCTGTTTTTT. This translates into CAWTDKYRNTGELFF. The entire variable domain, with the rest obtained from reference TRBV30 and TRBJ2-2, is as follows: SQTIHQWPATLVQPVGSPLSLECTVEGTSNPNLYWYRQAAGRGLQLLFYSVGIGQISSEVPQNLSASRPQDRQFILSSKKLLLSDSGFYLCAWTDKYRNTGELFFGEGSRLTVL.